These T cell receptor beta chains were read from a single sample in a study of blood T cell repertoires in COVID-19. TCRdb's table, derived via immunoSEQ multiplex PCR, lists solely in-frame clones and lacks some. This sample has under 200,000 clones; around 87% occur once, and the top ten carry 3% to 4%. Sequences were obtained from peripheral blood. These receptors came from a man younger than 35 with active or convalescent COVID-19. The CDR3 runs from the conserved cysteine through the conserved F or W. A D gene is named only where the DNA matches it firmly. Size values are once, few and many counts, or a class for expanded clones, and some rows have none.

clone_size: .
j_call: TRBJ1-1
v_call: TRBV18
d_call: TRBD1
cdr3_nt: TGTGCCAGCTCACCACCGGACAGGACCTACACTGAAGCTTTCTTT
cdr3_aa: CASSPPDRTYTEAFF

clone_size: .
j_call: TRBJ1-2
v_call: TRBV28
d_call: TRBD1
cdr3_nt: TGTGCCAGCACCGGGGACAGGGTTGGCTACACCTTC
cdr3_aa: CASTGDRVGYTF

clone_size: few
j_call: TRBJ1-5
v_call: TRBV6-4
d_call: TRBD1
cdr3_nt: TGTGCCAGCAGTACAGGGGGCAATCAGCCCCAGCATTTT
cdr3_aa: CASSTGGNQPQHF

clone_size: .
j_call: TRBJ2-7
v_call: TRBV19
d_call: TRBD2
cdr3_nt: TGTGCCAGTAGGCTAGCGGGAGCCCACGAGCAGTACTTC
cdr3_aa: CASRLAGAHEQYF

clone_size: .
j_call: TRBJ1-3
v_call: TRBV7-9
d_call: .
cdr3_nt: TGTGCCAGTGGGCAGAGCTCTGGAAACACCATATATTTT
cdr3_aa: CASGQSSGNTIYF

clone_size: once
j_call: TRBJ1-4
v_call: TRBV18
d_call: TRBD1
cdr3_nt: TGTGCCAGCTCTCGAAACGTCGGGACAGTGGATGAAAAACTGTTTTTT
cdr3_aa: CASSRNVGTVDEKLFF

clone_size: .
j_call: TRBJ1-1
v_call: TRBV3-1/TRBV3-2
d_call: TRBD1
cdr3_nt: TGTGCCAGCAGCCACAGGACAGGGAACACTGAAGCTTTCTTT
cdr3_aa: CASSHRTGNTEAFF

clone_size: .
j_call: TRBJ1-4
v_call: TRBV24-1
d_call: TRBD1
cdr3_nt: TGTGCCACCAGTGATACGGGACAGGGGCTTGAAAAACTGTTTTTT
cdr3_aa: CATSDTGQGLEKLFF

clone_size: .
j_call: TRBJ1-3
v_call: TRBV3-1/TRBV3-2
d_call: TRBD1
cdr3_nt: TGTGCCAGCAGCCCCAGTAGTGGGAGAAGGGGGCGCGACACCATATATTTT
cdr3_aa: CASSPSSGRRGRDTIYF

clone_size: .
j_call: TRBJ2-4
v_call: TRBV29-1
d_call: TRBD1
cdr3_nt: TGCAGCGCATTAGACAGGGTAGCCAAAAACATTCAGTACTTC
cdr3_aa: CSALDRVAKNIQYF

clone_size: .
j_call: TRBJ1-2
v_call: TRBV29-1
d_call: .
cdr3_nt: TGCAGCGTTAGGTACAGGGAACTTGGCTACACCTTC
cdr3_aa: CSVRYRELGYTF

clone_size: .
j_call: TRBJ2-1
v_call: TRBV27
d_call: .
cdr3_nt: TGTGCCAGCAGTAATGCGGGGGCCGAGAATGAGCAGTTCTTC
cdr3_aa: CASSNAGAENEQFF

clone_size: .
j_call: TRBJ2-2
v_call: TRBV27
d_call: .
cdr3_nt: TGTGCCAGCAGTTTAGGACTGGGTATAGACGGGGAGCTGTTTTTT
cdr3_aa: CASSLGLGIDGELFF

clone_size: few
j_call: TRBJ1-5
v_call: TRBV19
d_call: .
cdr3_nt: TGTGCCAGTAGTGCCCTCCGTGGGGGGGGCAAAGGCAATCAGCCCCAGCATTTT
cdr3_aa: CASSALRGGGKGNQPQHF

clone_size: .
j_call: TRBJ1-1
v_call: TRBV6-5
d_call: .
cdr3_nt: TGTGCCAGCAGTCTACAGAGGAACACTGAAGCTTTCTTT
cdr3_aa: CASSLQRNTEAFF

clone_size: .
j_call: TRBJ1-5
v_call: TRBV10-3
d_call: TRBD1
cdr3_nt: TGTGCCATTGGGACAGGGGCCTATCGGGAGCCCCAGCATTTT
cdr3_aa: CAIGTGAYREPQHF

clone_size: .
j_call: TRBJ2-5
v_call: TRBV5-4
d_call: TRBD2
cdr3_nt: TGTGCCAGCAGCTTACGATCAGCGGGAGCAGGAGAGACCCAGTACTTC
cdr3_aa: CASSLRSAGAGETQYF

clone_size: .
j_call: TRBJ1-1
v_call: TRBV11-2
d_call: TRBD1
cdr3_nt: TGTGCCAGCAGCTCCCCTGACAGGGGGCACACTGAAGCTTTCTTT
cdr3_aa: CASSSPDRGHTEAFF

clone_size: .
j_call: TRBJ2-3
v_call: TRBV5-8
d_call: TRBD2
cdr3_nt: TGTGCCAGCAGCTTGGGAGCGGGGGGGGCAGATACGCAGTATTTT
cdr3_aa: CASSLGAGGADTQYF

clone_size: .
j_call: TRBJ2-7
v_call: TRBV11-3
d_call: TRBD2
cdr3_nt: TGTGCCAGCAGCTTAGGGGTAGCGGGAGTGTACGAGCAGTACTTC
cdr3_aa: CASSLGVAGVYEQYF

clone_size: .
j_call: TRBJ1-2
v_call: TRBV11-2
d_call: TRBD1
cdr3_nt: TGTGCCAGCAGCTTAGAAATCACAGGGGATGGCTACACCTTC
cdr3_aa: CASSLEITGDGYTF

clone_size: .
j_call: TRBJ2-7
v_call: TRBV20-1
d_call: .
cdr3_nt: TGCAGTGCTAGTCGAGGGAAAACCCCTTACGAGCAGTACTTC
cdr3_aa: CSASRGKTPYEQYF

clone_size: .
j_call: TRBJ2-5
v_call: TRBV30
d_call: TRBD2
cdr3_nt: TGTGCCTGGAGTCCGGGACTAGGGAACCAAGAGACCCAGTACTTC
cdr3_aa: CAWSPGLGNQETQYF

clone_size: .
j_call: TRBJ2-1
v_call: TRBV5-1
d_call: .
cdr3_nt: TGCGCCAGCAGCTTACGGGGAACCCATGAGCAGTTCTTC
cdr3_aa: CASSLRGTHEQFF

clone_size: .
j_call: TRBJ2-7
v_call: TRBV27
d_call: TRBD1
cdr3_nt: TGTGCCAGCAGTTGGGGGACAGGTTACGAGCAGTACTTC
cdr3_aa: CASSWGTGYEQYF

clone_size: few
j_call: TRBJ1-4
v_call: TRBV19
d_call: .
cdr3_nt: TGTGCCAGTAGACCGCGCGACAGGTTCAATGAAAAACTGTTTTTT
cdr3_aa: CASRPRDRFNEKLFF

clone_size: .
j_call: TRBJ2-1
v_call: TRBV24-1
d_call: TRBD1
cdr3_nt: TGTGCCACCAGCACCATCCGACAGGGCAGAGCCCCCACACGAAACTACAATGAGCAGTTCTTC
cdr3_aa: CATSTIRQGRAPTRNYNEQFF

clone_size: few
j_call: TRBJ2-3
v_call: TRBV24-1
d_call: TRBD2
cdr3_nt: TGTGCCACCGGGGGGACTAGCGGACCCACAGATACGCAGTATTTT
cdr3_aa: CATGGTSGPTDTQYF

clone_size: .
j_call: TRBJ1-2
v_call: TRBV11-3
d_call: .
cdr3_nt: TGTGCCAGCAGCGTCGACGGGATCTATGGCTACACCTTC
cdr3_aa: CASSVDGIYGYTF

clone_size: .
j_call: TRBJ2-1
v_call: TRBV14
d_call: .
cdr3_nt: TGTGCCAGCAGCCAAGACCCCCTAAGGGGAGAGCAGTTCTTC
cdr3_aa: CASSQDPLRGEQFF

clone_size: .
j_call: TRBJ2-1
v_call: TRBV29-1
d_call: .
cdr3_nt: TGCAGCCCGCGCGACAGGAACGGCCATCATGAGCAGTTCTTC
cdr3_aa: CSPRDRNGHHEQFF

clone_size: .
j_call: TRBJ1-1
v_call: TRBV19
d_call: TRBD1
cdr3_nt: TGTGCCACCCGGACAGGGGGCGAAGCTTTCTTT
cdr3_aa: CATRTGGEAFF

clone_size: .
j_call: TRBJ1-5
v_call: TRBV24-1
d_call: .
cdr3_nt: TGTGCCACCAGTGATTCGGCTACCGGGTCCCCCATTTTCGGGCCCCAGCATTTT
cdr3_aa: CATSDSATGSPIFGPQHF

clone_size: .
j_call: TRBJ1-1
v_call: TRBV6-5
d_call: .
cdr3_nt: TGTGCCAGCACCTTTAACACTGAAGCTTTCTTT
cdr3_aa: CASTFNTEAFF

clone_size: .
j_call: TRBJ1-2
v_call: TRBV6-1
d_call: TRBD1
cdr3_nt: TGTGCCAGTGGACAGGGGTATGGCTACACCTTC
cdr3_aa: CASGQGYGYTF

clone_size: .
j_call: TRBJ2-1
v_call: TRBV7-2
d_call: .
cdr3_nt: TGTGCCAGCCGTCTGGGGGCGGGTCCCTACAATGAGCAGTTCTTC
cdr3_aa: CASRLGAGPYNEQFF

clone_size: once
j_call: TRBJ2-2
v_call: TRBV7-3
d_call: TRBD2
cdr3_nt: TGTGCCAGCAGCCATAGCGGGAGGGAACTAAGCGGGGAGCTGTTTTTT
cdr3_aa: CASSHSGRELSGELFF

clone_size: .
j_call: TRBJ1-2
v_call: TRBV19
d_call: .
cdr3_nt: TGTGCCAGCACTACAGGGCCCTATGGCTACACCTTC
cdr3_aa: CASTTGPYGYTF

clone_size: .
j_call: TRBJ1-5
v_call: TRBV10-3
d_call: TRBD1
cdr3_nt: TGTGCCATCAGCGGACACGGCGGACAGGACAATCAGCCCCAGCATTTT
cdr3_aa: CAISGHGGQDNQPQHF

clone_size: .
j_call: TRBJ2-2
v_call: TRBV2
d_call: .
cdr3_nt: TGTGCCAGCAGTGATTGGGGGGGCGCCAACACCGGGGAGCTGTTTTTT
cdr3_aa: CASSDWGGANTGELFF

clone_size: .
j_call: TRBJ1-2
v_call: TRBV12-5
d_call: TRBD1
cdr3_nt: TGTGCTAGTGGTTTGGAGGCAGGGGGCTCATCCAACTATGGCTACACCTTC
cdr3_aa: CASGLEAGGSSNYGYTF

clone_size: .
j_call: TRBJ2-5
v_call: TRBV27
d_call: TRBD2
cdr3_nt: TGTGCCAGCAGTTCGAGATGGGGGGGAGAGGAGACCCAGTACTTC
cdr3_aa: CASSSRWGGEETQYF

clone_size: .
j_call: TRBJ2-3
v_call: TRBV18
d_call: TRBD2
cdr3_nt: TGTGCCAGCTCACCAGGGGCCAGCGGGGGGCGCACAGATACGCAGTATTTT
cdr3_aa: CASSPGASGGRTDTQYF

clone_size: .
j_call: TRBJ1-4
v_call: TRBV19
d_call: .
cdr3_nt: TGTGCCAGTAGTATACGAATCCCCGGGAGGACTAATGAAAAACTGTTTTTT
cdr3_aa: CASSIRIPGRTNEKLFF

clone_size: .
j_call: TRBJ1-2
v_call: TRBV5-1
d_call: .
cdr3_nt: TGCGCCAGCAGCTTGCTGCTGGGGGGTGATGGCTACACCTTC
cdr3_aa: CASSLLLGGDGYTF

clone_size: .
j_call: TRBJ2-1
v_call: TRBV11-3
d_call: .
cdr3_nt: TGTGCCAGCAGCTTAGTAGGGGGAGGGGGTAGGGATGAGCAGTTCTTC
cdr3_aa: CASSLVGGGGRDEQFF

clone_size: once
j_call: TRBJ1-1
v_call: TRBV2
d_call: .
cdr3_nt: TGTGCCAGCACTATCAGCGAAAGAACTGAAGCTTTCTTT
cdr3_aa: CASTISERTEAFF

clone_size: .
j_call: TRBJ1-6
v_call: TRBV10-3
d_call: .
cdr3_nt: TGTGCCATCTCTGGGCAAAATTCACCCCTCCACTTT
cdr3_aa: CAISGQNSPLHF

clone_size: .
j_call: TRBJ2-2
v_call: TRBV4-1
d_call: TRBD2
cdr3_nt: TGCGCCAGCAGCCGGAGAGGCGGGAGGGAATTAGGGGAGCTGTTTTTT
cdr3_aa: CASSRRGGRELGELFF

clone_size: .
j_call: TRBJ2-5
v_call: TRBV27
d_call: TRBD2
cdr3_nt: TGTGCCAGCAGTTTGAGCGGGGGCCAAGAGACCCAGTACTTC
cdr3_aa: CASSLSGGQETQYF

clone_size: .
j_call: TRBJ2-7
v_call: TRBV7-6
d_call: TRBD1
cdr3_nt: TGTGCCAGCAGCCTCCACAGGGGCTATGCCTACGAGCAGTACTTC
cdr3_aa: CASSLHRGYAYEQYF

clone_size: .
j_call: TRBJ1-3
v_call: TRBV6-5
d_call: TRBD1
cdr3_nt: TGTGCCAGCAGACAGGGGTTACAGGGAAACACCATATATTTT
cdr3_aa: CASRQGLQGNTIYF